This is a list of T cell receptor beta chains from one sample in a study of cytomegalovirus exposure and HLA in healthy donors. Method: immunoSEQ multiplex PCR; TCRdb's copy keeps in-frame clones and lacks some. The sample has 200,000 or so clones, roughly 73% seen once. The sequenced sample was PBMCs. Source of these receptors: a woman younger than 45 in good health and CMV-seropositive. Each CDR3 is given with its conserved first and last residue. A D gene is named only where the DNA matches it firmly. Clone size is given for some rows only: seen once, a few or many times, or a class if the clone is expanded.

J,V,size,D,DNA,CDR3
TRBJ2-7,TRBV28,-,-,TGTGCCACCGGGGGGACAAACACTTTCTACGAGCAGTACTTC,CATGGTNTFYEQYF
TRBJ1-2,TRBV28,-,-,TGTGCCAGCAGTAGGTACAGGGACGGCTACACCTTC,CASSRYRDGYTF
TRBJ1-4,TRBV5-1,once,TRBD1,TGCGCCAGCAGATCTACAGGGGCCATTAATGAAAAACTGTTTTTT,CASRSTGAINEKLFF
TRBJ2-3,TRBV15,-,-,TGTGCCACCGGCGACTCGGGGAGTTGGCCAGATACGCAGTATTTT,CATGDSGSWPDTQYF
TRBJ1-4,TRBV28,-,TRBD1,TGTGCCAGCAGACGGAGTCGGACAGGCGAAAAACTGTTTTTT,CASRRSRTGEKLFF
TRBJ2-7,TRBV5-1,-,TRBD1,TGCGCCAGCAGCAGCACCGGACAGGGAACGCACGAGCAGTACTTC,CASSSTGQGTHEQYF
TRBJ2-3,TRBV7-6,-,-,TGTGCCAGCAGCTTAGCTACAGGATCTAGCACAGATACGCAGTATTTT,CASSLATGSSTDTQYF
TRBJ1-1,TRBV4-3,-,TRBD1,TGCGCCAGCAGCCATGACGGACAGGGCACTGAAGCTTTCTTT,CASSHDGQGTEAFF
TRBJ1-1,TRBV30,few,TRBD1,TGTGCCTGGACGGACAGGGCGGACACTGAAGCTTTCTTT,CAWTDRADTEAFF
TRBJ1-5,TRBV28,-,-,TGTGCCAGCAGTGCTCAGGGACACAATCAGCCCCAGCATTTT,CASSAQGHNQPQHF
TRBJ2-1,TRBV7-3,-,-,TGTGCCAGCAGCTTAGTAGTAGCGGAGAATACCTACAATGAGCAGTTCTTC,CASSLVVAENTYNEQFF
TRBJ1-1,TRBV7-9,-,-,TGTGCCGCCAACCGCGTTGGGCCAGGGGACACTGAAGCTTTCTTT,CAANRVGPGDTEAFF
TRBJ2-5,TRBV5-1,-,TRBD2,TGCGCCAGCAGCTTGGCCCCTAGCGGGGGGCAAGAGACCCAGTACTTC,CASSLAPSGGQETQYF
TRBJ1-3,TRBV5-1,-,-,TGCGCCAGCAGCTTGGATCAGGTTTCTGGAAACACCATATATTTT,CASSLDQVSGNTIYF
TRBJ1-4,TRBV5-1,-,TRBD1,TGCGCCAGCACTCCGAGAGGGACAGTTAATGAAAAACTGTTTTTT,CASTPRGTVNEKLFF
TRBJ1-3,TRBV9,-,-,TGTGCCAGCAGCGTGGGGAGGGGCACCATATATTTT,CASSVGRGTIYF
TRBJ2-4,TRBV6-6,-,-,TGTGCCAGCACCGCCAGGACAGTAAAAAACATTCAGTACTTC,CASTARTVKNIQYF
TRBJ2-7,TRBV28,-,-,TGTGCCAGCAGTCCGACAGTAAACTACGAGCAGTACTTC,CASSPTVNYEQYF
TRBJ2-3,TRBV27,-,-,TGTGCCAGCAGTTCCGGACAGTCCTGGGATACGCAGTATTTT,CASSSGQSWDTQYF
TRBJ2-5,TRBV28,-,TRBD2,TGTGCCAGCACTCTGGGACTAGCGGGGGTCGAGACCCAGTACTTC,CASTLGLAGVETQYF
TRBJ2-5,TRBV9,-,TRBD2,TGTGCCAGCAGCTCCCGACTAGCGGAAACCCAGTACTTC,CASSSRLAETQYF
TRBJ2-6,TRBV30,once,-,TGTGCCTGGAGTTGGGGGGGCAGTGGGGCCAACGTCCTGACTTTC,CAWSWGGSGANVLTF
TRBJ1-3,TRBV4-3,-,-,TGCGCCAGCAGCTCCTCCCAGTTCTCTGGAAACACCATATATTTT,CASSSSQFSGNTIYF
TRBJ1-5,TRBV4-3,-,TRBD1,TGCGCCAGCAGCCAAGATCCCGGGACAGGGGGTCAGCCCCAGCATTTT,CASSQDPGTGGQPQHF
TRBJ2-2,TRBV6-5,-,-,TGTGCCAGCAGCAGGCCTCGTAGCGGGGAGCTGTTTTTT,CASSRPRSGELFF
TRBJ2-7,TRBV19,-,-,TGTGCCAGTAGTATAGCTACAGAAGGTCACTACGAGCAGTACTTC,CASSIATEGHYEQYF
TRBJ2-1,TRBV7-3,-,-,TGTGCCAGCAGCGGGGCGTCGGATGAGCAGTTCTTC,CASSGASDEQFF
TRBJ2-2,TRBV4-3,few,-,TGCGCCAGCAGCCAAGCTGTAGCTCTGAACACCGGGGAGCTGTTTTTT,CASSQAVALNTGELFF
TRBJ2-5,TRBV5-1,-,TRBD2,TGCGCCAGCAGCTTGGGACTAGCGGGGGCAGAGACCCAGTACTTC,CASSLGLAGAETQYF
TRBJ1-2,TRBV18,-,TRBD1,TGTGCCAGCTCACTAGGACAGGGTGAGTTTGGCTACACCTTC,CASSLGQGEFGYTF
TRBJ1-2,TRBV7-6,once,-,TGTGCCAGCAGTGCCGGTGGAGGTTCCCATAACTATGGCTACACCTTC,CASSAGGGSHNYGYTF
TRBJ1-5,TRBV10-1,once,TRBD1,TGCGCCAGCAGCACCGGACAGGGGAGAGGCAATCAGCCCCAGCATTTT,CASSTGQGRGNQPQHF
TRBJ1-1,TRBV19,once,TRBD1,TGTGCCAGTAGTAAAACGGGACAGGGGTTCACTGAAGCTTTCTTT,CASSKTGQGFTEAFF
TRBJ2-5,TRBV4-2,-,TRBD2,TGTGCCAGCAGCCAAACAGCGACTAGCCGGGGAGAGACCCAGTACTTC,CASSQTATSRGETQYF
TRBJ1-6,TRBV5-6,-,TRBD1,TGTGCCAGCAGCCAGACAGGGAAGTTAACCAATTCACCCCTCCACTTT,CASSQTGKLTNSPLHF
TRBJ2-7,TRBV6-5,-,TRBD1,TGTGCCAGCAGTTACTCCCTCGGACAGGGGGCCTACGAGCAGTACTTC,CASSYSLGQGAYEQYF
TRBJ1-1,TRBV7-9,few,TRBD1,TGTGCCAGCAGCTTAGGGACAGGGACCAATGAAGCTTTCTTT,CASSLGTGTNEAFF
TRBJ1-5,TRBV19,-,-,TGTGCCAGTAGTGGCGACAGGCGCAATCAGCCCCAGCATTTT,CASSGDRRNQPQHF
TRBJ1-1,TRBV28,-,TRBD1,TGTGCCAGCAGTTTCCCAACCCCCGACACAGGGGCCACGAACACTGAAGCTTTCTTT,CASSFPTPDTGATNTEAFF
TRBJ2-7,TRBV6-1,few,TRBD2,TGTGCCAGCAGTGAAGCTGGCGGGGGGGCCCACGAGCAGTACTTC,CASSEAGGGAHEQYF
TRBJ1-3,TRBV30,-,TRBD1,TGTGCCTGGAGGGGAGGGACAGGGCGAAGCTCTGGAAACACCATATATTTT,CAWRGGTGRSSGNTIYF
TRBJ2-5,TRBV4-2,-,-,TGTGCCAGCAGCCAGCCTGACTCCGGCGCCGAGACCCAGTACTTC,CASSQPDSGAETQYF
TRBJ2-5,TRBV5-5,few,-,TGTGCCAGCAGCCCCTTCCTAGCGAACCAAGAGACCCAGTACTTC,CASSPFLANQETQYF
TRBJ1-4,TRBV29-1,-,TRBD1,TGCAGCGTTACCGACAGGGGGCTGAATGAAAAACTGTTTTTT,CSVTDRGLNEKLFF
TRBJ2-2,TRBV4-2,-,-,TGTGCCAGCAGCCAAGATGGCAACGATCCCGGGGAGCTGTTTTTT,CASSQDGNDPGELFF
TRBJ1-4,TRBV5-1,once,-,TGCGCCAGCAGCTTACGGGACACATCGAATGAAAAACTGTTTTTT,CASSLRDTSNEKLFF
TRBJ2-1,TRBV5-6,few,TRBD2,TGTGCCAGCAGCCCACGGAGCGGGGGGGCTAATGAGCAGTTCTTC,CASSPRSGGANEQFF
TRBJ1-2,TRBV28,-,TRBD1,TGTGCCAGCAGGGACCCAGGGGGTTGGTATGGCTACACCTTC,CASRDPGGWYGYTF
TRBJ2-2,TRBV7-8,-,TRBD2,TGTGCCAGCAGCATCGCACTAGCGCGAAACACCGGGGAGCTGTTTTTT,CASSIALARNTGELFF
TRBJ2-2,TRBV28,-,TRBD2,TGTGCCAGCAGGCCTCCTTGGGGGACTAAGCTGTTTTTT,CASRPPWGTKLFF